This T cell receptor (beta chain) was captured by sequencing in a study of T cell changes during pregnancy in multiple sclerosis. After removal of 4 bases from V and 3 bases from J, the junction contained 14 bases not matched to a gene. Germline assignment: CDR1 GTSNPN and CDR2 SVGIG (reference sequence). The CDR3 runs to 17 residues. Repertoires were generated with immunoSEQ multiplex PCR, while TCRdb's copy carries only in-frame clones and drops some. The repertoire holds about 69,000 clones, with approximately 91% as singletons. The sequenced sample was peripheral blood, obtained in the third trimester of pregnancy. The clonotype was recovered from a female donor with multiple sclerosis, enrolled in a pregnancy study. V is TRBV30 and J is TRBJ1-1; 10 bases are shared with TRBD1. CDR3 loop: CAWTRARTGGGDTEAFF. CDR3 bases: TGTGCCTGGACCCGCGCCCGGACAGGGGGAGGGGACACTGAAGCTTTCTTT.